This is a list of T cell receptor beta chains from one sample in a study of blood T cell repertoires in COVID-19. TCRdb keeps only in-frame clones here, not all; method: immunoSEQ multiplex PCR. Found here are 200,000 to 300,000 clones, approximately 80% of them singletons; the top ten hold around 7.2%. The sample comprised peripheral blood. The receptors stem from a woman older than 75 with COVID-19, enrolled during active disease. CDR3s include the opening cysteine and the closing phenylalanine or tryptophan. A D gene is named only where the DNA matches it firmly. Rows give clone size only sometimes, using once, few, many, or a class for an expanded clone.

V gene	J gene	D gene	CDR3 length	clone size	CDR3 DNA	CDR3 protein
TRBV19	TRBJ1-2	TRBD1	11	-	TGTGCCAGTAGTCGGGACAGTGGCTACACCTTC	CASSRDSGYTF
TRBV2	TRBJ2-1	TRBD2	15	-	TGTGCCAGCAGTGACATGGGACTAGCGTCCAATGAGCAGTTCTTC	CASSDMGLASNEQFF
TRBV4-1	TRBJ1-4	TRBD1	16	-	TGCGCCAGCAGTCAAAACAGGGGCGCTAGTAATGAAAAACTGTTTTTT	CASSQNRGASNEKLFF
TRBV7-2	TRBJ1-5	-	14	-	TGTGCCAGCAGCTTAAAACACCAAAATCAGCCCCAGCATTTT	CASSLKHQNQPQHF
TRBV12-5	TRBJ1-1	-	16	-	TGTGCTAGTGGTTTGGTACTCGGCAGGGTCGCTGGTGAAGCTTTCTTT	CASGLVLGRVAGEAFF
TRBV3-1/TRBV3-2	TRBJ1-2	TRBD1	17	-	TGTGCCAGCAGCCCCTACGGGAAGGCGACAGGGGACTATGGCTACACCTTC	CASSPYGKATGDYGYTF
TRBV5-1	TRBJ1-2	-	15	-	TGCGCCAGCAGCTTGGAAGGGCTACAAGGGGCTGGCTACACCTTC	CASSLEGLQGAGYTF
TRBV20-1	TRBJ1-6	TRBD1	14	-	TGCAGTGCTAGTCCCGGACAGGGCGGTTCACCCCTCCACTTT	CSASPGQGGSPLHF
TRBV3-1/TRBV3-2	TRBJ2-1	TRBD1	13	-	TGTGCCAGCGGGGGACAGGGGAGGAATGAGCAGTTCTTC	CASGGQGRNEQFF
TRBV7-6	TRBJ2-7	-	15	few	TGTGCCAGCAGCTTCGGTGGGCGAGATGGCTACGAGCAGTACTTC	CASSFGGRDGYEQYF